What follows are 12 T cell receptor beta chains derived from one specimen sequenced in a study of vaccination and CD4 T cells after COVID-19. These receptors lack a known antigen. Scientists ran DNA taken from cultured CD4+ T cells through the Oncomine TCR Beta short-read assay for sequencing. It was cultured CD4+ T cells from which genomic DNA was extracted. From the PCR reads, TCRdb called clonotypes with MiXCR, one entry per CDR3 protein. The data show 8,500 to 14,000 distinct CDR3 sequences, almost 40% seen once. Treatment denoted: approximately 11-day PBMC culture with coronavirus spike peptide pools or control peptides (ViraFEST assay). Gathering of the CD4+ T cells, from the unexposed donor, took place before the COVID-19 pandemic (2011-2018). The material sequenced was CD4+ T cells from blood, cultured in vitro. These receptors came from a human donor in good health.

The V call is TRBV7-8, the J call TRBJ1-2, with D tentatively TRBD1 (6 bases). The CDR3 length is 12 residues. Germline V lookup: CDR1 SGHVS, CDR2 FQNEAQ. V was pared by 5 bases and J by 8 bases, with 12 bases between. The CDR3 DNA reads TGTGCCAGCAGCCCACAGGGAAGAGGCTACACCTTC. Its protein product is CASSPQGRGYTF. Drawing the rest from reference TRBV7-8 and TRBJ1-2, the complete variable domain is GAGVSQSPRYKVAKRGQDVALRCDPISGHVSLFWYQQALGQGPEFLTYFQNEAQLDKSGLPSDRFFAERPEGSVSTLKIQRTQQEDSAVYLCASSPQGRGYTFGSGTRLTVV.

Here the CDR3 DNA reads TGTGCCATCAGTGCCGGGGGCCGCACAGATACGCAGTATTTT. Translating gives CAISAGGRTDTQYF. This chain links TRBV10-3 with TRBJ2-3; D could derive from TRBD1 or TRBD2 (6 bases each). The CDR3 has 14 residues. Trimming shortened V by 4 bases and J by 1 base, and 9 bases separated the two germline ends. Germline CDR1 is ENHRY and CDR2 is SYGVKD.

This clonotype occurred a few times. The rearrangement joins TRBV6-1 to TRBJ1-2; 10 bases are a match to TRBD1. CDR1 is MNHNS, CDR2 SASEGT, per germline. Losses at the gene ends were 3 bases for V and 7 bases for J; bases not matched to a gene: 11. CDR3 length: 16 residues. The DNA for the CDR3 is TGTGCCAGCAGTGAGAACCCGGGACAGGGGATAGGTGGCTACACCTTC. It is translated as CASSENPGQGIGGYTF.

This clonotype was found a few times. The CDR3 spells CASIRAGKETQYF. The CDR3 DNA sequence: TGTGCCAGCATACGAGCGGGAAAAGAGACCCAGTACTTC. The rearrangement uses TRBV28 and TRBJ2-5, with 7 bases matching TRBD2. V dropped 7 bases and J dropped 3; count of bases not matched to a gene: 5. The CDR3 extends over 13 amino acids. The germline gives CDR1 MDHEN, CDR2 SYDVKM.

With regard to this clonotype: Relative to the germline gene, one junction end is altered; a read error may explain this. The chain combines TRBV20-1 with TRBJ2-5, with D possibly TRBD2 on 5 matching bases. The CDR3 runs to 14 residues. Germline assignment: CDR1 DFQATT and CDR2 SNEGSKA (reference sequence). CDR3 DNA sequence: TGCAGTGCTAGAGATTCCAAGCGGACGCAGACCCTGTACTTC. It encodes CSARDSKRTQTLYF.

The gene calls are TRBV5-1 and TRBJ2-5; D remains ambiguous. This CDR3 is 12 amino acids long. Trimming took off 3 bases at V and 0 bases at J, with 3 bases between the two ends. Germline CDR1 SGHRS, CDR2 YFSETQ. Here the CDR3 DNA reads TGCGCCAGCAGCTCCAACCAAGAGACCCAGTACTTC. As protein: CASSSNQETQYF.

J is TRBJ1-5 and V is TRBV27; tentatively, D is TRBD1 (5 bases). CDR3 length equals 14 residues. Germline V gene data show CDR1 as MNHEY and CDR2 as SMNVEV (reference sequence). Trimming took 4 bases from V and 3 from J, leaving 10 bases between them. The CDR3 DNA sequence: TGTGCCAGCAGTTCAAGACAGAACAATCAGCCCCAGCATTTT. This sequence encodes CASSSRQNNQPQHF.

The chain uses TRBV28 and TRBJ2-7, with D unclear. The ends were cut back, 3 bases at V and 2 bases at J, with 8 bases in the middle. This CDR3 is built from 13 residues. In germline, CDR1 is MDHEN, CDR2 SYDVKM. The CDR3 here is CASSFGLAYEQYF. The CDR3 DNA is TGTGCCAGCAGTTTTGGTCTCGCCTACGAGCAGTACTTC.

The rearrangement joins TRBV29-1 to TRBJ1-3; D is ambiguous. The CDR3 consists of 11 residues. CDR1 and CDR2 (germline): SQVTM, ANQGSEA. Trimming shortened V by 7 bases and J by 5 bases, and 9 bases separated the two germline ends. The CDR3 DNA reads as TGCAGCGGGGTGAGGAGAAACACCATATATTTT. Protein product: CSGVRRNTIYF.

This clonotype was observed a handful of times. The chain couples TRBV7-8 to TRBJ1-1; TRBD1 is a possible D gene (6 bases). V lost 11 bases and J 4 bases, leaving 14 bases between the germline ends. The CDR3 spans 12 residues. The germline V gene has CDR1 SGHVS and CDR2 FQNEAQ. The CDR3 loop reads CAVGGPPTEAFF. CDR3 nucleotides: TGTGCCGTCGGGGGGCCCCCCACTGAAGCTTTCTTT.

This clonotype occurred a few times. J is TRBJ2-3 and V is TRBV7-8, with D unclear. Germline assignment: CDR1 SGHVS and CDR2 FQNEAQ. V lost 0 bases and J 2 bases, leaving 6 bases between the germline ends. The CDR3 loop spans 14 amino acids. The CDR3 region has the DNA TGTGCCAGCAGCTTAGCGGGTCACACAGATACGCAGTATTTT. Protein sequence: CASSLAGHTDTQYF.

The chain's CDR3 is CASSSPRGSTNEQFF. In DNA, the CDR3 is TGTGCCAGCAGTTCCCCCCGCGGGAGTACAAATGAGCAGTTCTTC. J is TRBJ2-1 and V is TRBV27; TRBD2 agrees at 7 bases. This CDR3 spans 15 amino acids. Germline loops: CDR1 MNHEY, CDR2 SMNVEV (reference sequence). V gave up 4 bases and J gave up 7 bases; unmatched junction bases: 10.